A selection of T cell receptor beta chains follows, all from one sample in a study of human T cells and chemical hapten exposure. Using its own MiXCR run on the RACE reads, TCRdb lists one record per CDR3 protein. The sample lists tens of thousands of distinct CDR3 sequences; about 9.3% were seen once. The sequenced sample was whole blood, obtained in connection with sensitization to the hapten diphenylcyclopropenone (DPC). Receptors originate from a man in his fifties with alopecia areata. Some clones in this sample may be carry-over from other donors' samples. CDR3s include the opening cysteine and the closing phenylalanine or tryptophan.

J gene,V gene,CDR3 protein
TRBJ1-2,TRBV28,CASSPTSLLGYTF
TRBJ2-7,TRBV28,CASTDRKYEQYF
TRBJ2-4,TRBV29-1,CSVGTGFSGNIQYF
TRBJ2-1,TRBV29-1,CMGTGDVYEQFF
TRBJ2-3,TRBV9,CASSAPSGRFDHTDTQYF
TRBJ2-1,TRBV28,CASSPWTSGNYNEQFF
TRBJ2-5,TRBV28,CASRDRVQETQYF
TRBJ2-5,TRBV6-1,CASRGLAGVKETQYF
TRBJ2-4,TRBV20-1,CSARWGAKNIQYF
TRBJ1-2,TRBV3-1,CASSQGPANYGYTF
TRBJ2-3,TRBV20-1,CSARGGDTQYF
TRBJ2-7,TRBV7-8,CASSYSLSPYEQYF
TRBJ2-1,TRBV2,CASRLSSGSIYEQFF
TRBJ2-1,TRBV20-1,CSASPRLAGVYNEQFF
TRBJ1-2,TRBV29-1,CSGTEGAGYTF
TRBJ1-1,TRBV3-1,CASSQPGSTEAFF
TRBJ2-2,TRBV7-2,CASTEGQGGTGELFF
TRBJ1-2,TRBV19,CASSSPTGGANYGYTF
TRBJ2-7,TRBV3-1,CASSQGGAYEQYF
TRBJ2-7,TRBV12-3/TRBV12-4,CASSTGGTQEPYEQYF
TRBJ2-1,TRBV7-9,CASSLMGGTVTYNEQFF
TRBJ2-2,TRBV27,CASSQGTVNTGELFF
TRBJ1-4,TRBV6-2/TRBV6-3,CASTRTATNEKLFF
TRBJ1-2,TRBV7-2,CASRQDPVGGYTF
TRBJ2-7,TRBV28,CASSELASEQYF
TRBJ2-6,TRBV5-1,CASGHLADRTNVLTF
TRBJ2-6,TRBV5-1,CASSLIGAGANVLTF
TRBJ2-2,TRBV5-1,CASSSDPGRITGELFF
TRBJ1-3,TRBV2,CASSYGTGNSGNTIYF
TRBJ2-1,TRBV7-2,CASSLGGAGVLTYNEQFF
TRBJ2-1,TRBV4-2,CASSQGIGRRNNEQFF
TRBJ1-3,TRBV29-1,CSARTGKSSGNTIYF
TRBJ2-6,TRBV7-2,CASSPRREGALGANVLTF
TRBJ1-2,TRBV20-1,CSALDGTNYGYTF
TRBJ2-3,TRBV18,CASRTGGTDTQYF
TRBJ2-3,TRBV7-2,CASSPSGSSTDTQYF
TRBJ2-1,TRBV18,CASSPVASGSTPNEQFF
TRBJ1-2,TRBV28,CASSLSTGARYGYTF
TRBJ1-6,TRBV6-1,CASSEGPPGVISPLHF
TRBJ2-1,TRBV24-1,CATSVGDLSYNEQFF
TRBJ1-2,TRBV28,CASSGRGRHGYTF
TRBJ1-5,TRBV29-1,CSVGGSSNQPQHF
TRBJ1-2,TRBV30,CAWNEFSGYTF
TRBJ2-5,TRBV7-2,CASSPAPGQGGTQYF
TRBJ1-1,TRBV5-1,CASRTHGGQSEAFF
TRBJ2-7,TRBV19,CASSGQGSYEQYF
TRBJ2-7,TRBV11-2,CASTPSMGGRTYEQYF
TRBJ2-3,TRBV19,CASLPPGGSRTDTQYF
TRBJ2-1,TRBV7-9,CASSLAGTGGGGQFF
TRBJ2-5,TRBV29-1,CSVTGGAETQYF
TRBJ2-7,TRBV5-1,CASSFAGGPLYEQYF
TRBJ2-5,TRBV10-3,CAIRDEETQYF
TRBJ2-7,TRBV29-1,CSVVGQGYEQYF